This section outlines one T cell receptor beta chain sequence together with its context. Its antigen is currently unknown. The data are from a study of human T cells and chemical hapten exposure. The wider study: Patients were given diphenylcyclopropenone on the scalp weekly across the roughly 25-week study. Alopecia areata, totalis or universalis affected patients, mainly female.

TCRdb used MiXCR to reprocess the RACE reads, holding one entry per CDR3 protein. The table includes roughly 190,000 distinct CDR3 sequences, 20% to 25% detected once. Trimming shortened V by 1 base and J by 4 bases, and 10 bases separated the two germline ends. The CDR3 has 15 residues. Germline assignment: CDR1 MNHNS and CDR2 SASEGT. Time point denoted: patch test 1, 2 weeks after DPC sensitization. Sample treatment: therapeutic diphenylcyclopropenone sensitization with weekly scalp DPC. Ahead of each patch test application, blood was drawn. Overall study findings and caveats: Healthy individuals' immune responses may differ from those of donors, who had alopecia.

This receptor was taken from a woman aged 50 to 60 with alopecia areata. Some clones in this sample may be carry-over from other donors' samples. The source material was whole blood, sampled in connection with sensitization to the hapten diphenylcyclopropenone (DPC). The V and J genes are TRBV6-1 and TRBJ2-2, with D unresolved. The CDR3 coding sequence is TGTGCCAGCAGTGAAGTTGATGGGGTCACCGGGGAGCTGTTTTTT. As protein: CASSEVDGVTGELFF.